This passage covers 22 T cell receptor beta chains from one sample sequenced in a study of blood T cell repertoires in COVID-19. Profiled with immunoSEQ multiplex PCR; TCRdb holds only in-frame clones, not every one. The table records about 100,000 clones, approximately 90% of them present only once. Sequenced material: peripheral blood. These receptors were obtained from a man between 60 and 75 years old with acute or convalescent COVID-19.

This clone occurred once. CDR3 in DNA: TGTGCCAGCAGCTCGAGCCGCTCTGGGGCCAACGTCCTGACTTTC. This sequence encodes CASSSSRSGANVLTF. The chain carries TRBV5-6 and TRBJ2-6, with unresolved D. Trimming stripped 3 bases from V and 0 bases from J, with 7 bases between. This CDR3 is built from 15 residues. CDR1 is SGHDT and CDR2 is YYEEEE in the germline V gene.

This clone has a single count. J is TRBJ1-2 and V is TRBV5-1; D gene ambiguous. The CDR3 runs to 13 residues. CDR1 and CDR2 from the germline V gene are SGHRS and YFSETQ. Trimming left V 0 bases short and J 5 bases short, with 8 bases between. The CDR3 is CASSLVGEYGYTF. As DNA, the CDR3 is TGCGCCAGCAGCTTGGTCGGGGAATATGGCTACACCTTC.

The CDR3 nucleotides are TGTGCCAGTAGTATATCCGCAGGGTCCAATCAGCCCCAGCATTTT. Translating it yields CASSISAGSNQPQHF. V and J are TRBV19 and TRBJ1-5, with a tentative D call TRBD1 (5 bases). Trimming stripped 2 bases from V and 3 bases from J, with 11 bases between. Per the germline V gene, CDR1 is LNHDA and CDR2 is SQIVND (reference sequence). The length of the CDR3 is 15 residues. The variable domain in full, with the rest retrieved from reference TRBV19 and TRBJ1-5, is DGGITQSPKYLFRKEGQNVTLSCEQNLNHDAMYWYRQDPGQGLRLIYYSQIVNDFQKGDIAEGYSVSREKKESFPLTVTSAQKNPTAFYLCASSISAGSNQPQHFGDGTRLSIL.

The CDR3 reads CASSYHPGSGELKLFF. CDR3 DNA: TGTGCCAGCAGTTACCACCCGGGATCGGGGGAACTAAAACTGTTTTTT. The chain recombines TRBV6-5 with TRBJ1-4; D is perhaps TRBD1 (5 bases). CDR1 and CDR2 (germline): MNHEY, SVGAGI. The CDR3 has 16 amino acids. V shed 2 bases and J shed 10 bases, with 20 bases lying between them.

V and J are TRBV28 and TRBJ2-7; 9 positions match TRBD1. The length of the CDR3 is 14 residues. Trimming removed 11 bases from V and 6 bases from J; junction bases left unmatched: 14. Germline CDR1 reads MDHEN; CDR2 reads SYDVKM. DNA for the CDR3: TGTGCCGTCCACCGGGACAGGGTCCAGGTCGAGCAGTACTTC. The encoded protein is CAVHRDRVQVEQYF.

The chain uses TRBV4-2 and TRBJ2-1; 7 nucleotides line up with TRBD2. Trimming took 0 bases from V and 7 from J; bases not matched to a gene: 9. The CDR3 has 16 amino acids. Germline lookup yields CDR1 LGHNA and CDR2 YNFKEQ. In DNA form, the CDR3 reads TGTGCCAGCAGCCAAGAGGCCTCGTGGGGAGGGAATGAGCAGTTCTTC. Amino acid sequence: CASSQEASWGGNEQFF.

This chain connects TRBV11-1 to TRBJ2-1; D not resolved. CDR3 size: 12 residues. Germline CDR1 reads SGHAT; CDR2 reads FQDESV (reference sequence). Trimming took off 1 base at V and 5 bases at J, with 3 bases between the two ends. The CDR3 DNA reads as TGTGCCAGCAGCTTAGTAGACAATGAGCAGTTCTTC. Its translation: CASSLVDNEQFF.

This clone has a handful of counts. This chain connects TRBV24-1 to TRBJ2-3; D gene unclear. Between the trimmed V and J ends, which lost 3 bases and 0 bases, there was a span of 12 bases. The germline V gene encodes CDR1 KGHDR and CDR2 SFDVKD. The CDR3 covers 16 residues. CDR3: CATSDRMTGSTDTQYF. CDR3 nucleotides: TGTGCCACCAGTGATCGGATGACGGGTAGCACAGATACGCAGTATTTT.

The CDR3 loop reads CASSLMSTEAFF. CDR3 DNA: TGTGCCAGCTCACTGATGAGTACTGAAGCTTTCTTT. The rearrangement links TRBV18 to TRBJ1-1; D ambiguous. This CDR3 is 12 amino acids long. The V gene's germline CDR1 is KGHSH and CDR2 LQKENI. With 4 bases removed from V and 5 bases from J, the gap between germline ends came to 8 bases.

This chain connects TRBV4-2 to TRBJ2-3, with 8 bases lining up with TRBD2. Germline V CDR1 and CDR2: LGHNA, YNFKEQ. The CDR3 totals 16 residues. V dropped 3 bases and J dropped 0; count of bases not matched to a gene: 5. DNA for the CDR3: TGTGCCAGCAGCCAGTTAGCGGGACGGAGCACAGATACGCAGTATTTT. Translated: CASSQLAGRSTDTQYF.

The chain links TRBV5-7 to TRBJ1-2; D is ambiguous. TRBV5-7 is marked as an open reading frame, function uncertain. The CDR3 extends over 14 amino acids. V was shortened by 4 bases and J by 4 bases, with 14 bases between the two germline ends. CDR3 region: CASSPTDWCYGYTF. The CDR3 DNA is TGTGCCAGCAGCCCCACCGACTGGTGCTATGGCTACACCTTC.

The chain combines TRBV15 with TRBJ2-1, with TRBD1 identical over 7 bases. V trimming: 6 bases; J trimming: 5 bases; junction bases outside the gene matches: 13. The CDR3 loop spans 16 amino acids. The germline gives CDR1 LNHNV, CDR2 YYDKDF (reference sequence). The CDR3 region is CATRKTGALTHNEQFF. The CDR3 DNA reads as TGTGCCACCAGAAAAACAGGGGCATTGACACACAATGAGCAGTTCTTC. Together with reference TRBV15 and TRBJ2-1, the CDR3 gives the full variable domain: DAMVIQNPRYQVTQFGKPVTLSCSQTLNHNVMYWYQQKSSQAPKLLFHYYDKDFNNEADTPDNFQSRRPNTSFCFLDIRSPGLGDTAMYLCATRKTGALTHNEQFFGPGTRLTVL.

This rearrangement joins TRBV4-2 to TRBJ2-2; D is possibly TRBD1 (5 bases). This CDR3 spans 13 amino acids. Germline CDR1 reads LGHNA; CDR2 reads YNFKEQ. V was clipped by 0 bases and J by 8 bases, with 7 bases between them. CDR3 sequence reads: CASSQDPGGELFF. The CDR3 DNA reads TGTGCCAGCAGCCAAGATCCAGGGGGGGAGCTGTTTTTT.

V is TRBV27 and J is TRBJ1-1; D gene unclear. Trimming stripped 4 bases from V and 0 bases from J, with 9 bases between. CDR3 length: 14 amino acids. Germline V CDR1 and CDR2: MNHEY, SMNVEV (reference sequence). Written as DNA, the CDR3 is TGTGCCAGCAGTTCGGAGTTATTGAACACTGAAGCTTTCTTT. Its protein product is CASSSELLNTEAFF.

This chain uses TRBV7-7 with TRBJ2-5; TRBD1 is a possible D gene (7 bases). CDR3 length: 16 residues. V lost 0 bases and J lost 1, with 12 bases in between. CDR1 and CDR2 from the germline V gene are SSHAT and FNYEAQ (reference sequence). CDR3 in amino acids: CASSLAGGGPQETQYF. The CDR3 DNA follows: TGTGCCAGCAGCTTAGCTGGAGGGGGCCCCCAAGAGACCCAGTACTTC.

The chain couples TRBV5-6 to TRBJ1-4, with D possibly TRBD1 on 5 matching bases. The CDR3 consists of 16 residues. With 5 bases removed from V and 8 bases from J, the gap between germline ends came to 22 bases. Germline values: CDR1 SGHDT, CDR2 YYEEEE. CDR3 nucleotides: TGTGCCAGCAGTCTTAGTGCCGTCAGGACATGGGAAAAACTGTTTTTT. Its translation is CASSLSAVRTWEKLFF.

This clone has more than one count but fewer than ten. The chain has TRBV18 and TRBJ2-2; D is uncertain. CDR1 KGHSH and CDR2 LQKENI come from the germline V gene. This CDR3 has 14 amino acids. The V gene lost 7 bases and the J gene lost 1 base, with 10 bases spanning the gap. The CDR3 DNA reads as TGTGCCAGCTTAAAGAACAGGAACACCGGGGAGCTGTTTTTT. It translates to CASLKNRNTGELFF.

CDR3 DNA sequence: TGTGCCAGTACCTCGGGACAGGGGCCCTACGAGCAGTACTTC. Translation: CASTSGQGPYEQYF. This rearrangement joins TRBV19 to TRBJ2-7, with TRBD1 matching over 10 bases. This CDR3 is 14 amino acids long. After removal of 7 bases from V and 2 bases from J, the junction contained 5 bases not matched to a gene. CDR1 is LNHDA, CDR2 SQIVND, per germline (reference sequence).

The chain has TRBV5-1 and TRBJ2-3, with 13 nucleotides matching TRBD2. Germline V gene data show CDR1 as SGHRS and CDR2 as YFSETQ. The CDR3 runs to 16 residues. V was clipped by 1 base and J by 6 bases; unmatched bases: 5. The CDR3 here is CASSLPGTSGTDTQYF. The CDR3 DNA reads TGCGCCAGCAGCTTGCCTGGGACTAGCGGGACCGATACGCAGTATTTT. Complete variable domain (other parts from reference TRBV5-1 and TRBJ2-3): KAGVTQTPRYLIKTRGQQVTLSCSPISGHRSVSWYQQTPGQGLQFLFEYFSETQRNKGNFPGRFSGRQFSNSRSEMNVSTLELGDSALYLCASSLPGTSGTDTQYFGPGTRLTVL.

The chain joins TRBV6-5 to TRBJ2-1; 10 positions match TRBD2. Germline V lookup: CDR1 MNHEY, CDR2 SVGAGI. The CDR3 is made up of 14 amino acids. The junction had 3 bases not matched to a gene; V was cut back by 6 bases and J by 4 bases. CDR3 bases: TGTGCCAGCAGGGGACTAGCGCCGTACAATGAGCAGTTCTTC. Amino acids: CASRGLAPYNEQFF.

The count of this clone is one. V is TRBV7-2 and J is TRBJ2-5; D remains unclear. CDR1 is SGHTA and CDR2 is FQGNSA in the germline V gene. V was cut by 5 bases and J by 6 bases, with 10 bases left in between. This CDR3 has 12 amino acids. The CDR3 nucleotides are TGTGCCAGCAGCCCCGCGAGGAAGACCCAGTACTTC. Protein sequence: CASSPARKTQYF.

The CDR3 spells CASSTLYQPQHF. The CDR3 nucleotides read TGTGCCAGCAGTACATTATATCAGCCCCAGCATTTT. The chain carries TRBV6-5 and TRBJ1-5; D uncertain. This CDR3 is built from 12 residues. Trimming removed 5 bases from V and 5 bases from J, with 7 bases in between. Germline CDR1 is MNHEY and CDR2 is SVGAGI.